What follows are 4 T cell receptor beta chains derived from one specimen sequenced in a study of neurological immune-mediated disorders. MiXCR was run by TCRdb on the 5' RACE reads, yielding one entry per CDR3 protein. The sample has 50,000 to 65,000 distinct CDR3 sequences, around 3.6% seen once. Sequencing used PBMCs. The receptors were gathered from a man aged 30 to 45 with multiple sclerosis.

This clonotype came up a few times. The chain combines TRBV18 with TRBJ2-7; weak D call: TRBD1 (5 bases). Germline-derived CDR1 and CDR2 are KGHSH and LQKENI. The CDR3 is made up of 15 amino acids. The V and J ends lost 0 bases and 3 bases respectively, with 12 bases between them. The CDR3 region is CASSPPGQASYEQYF. CDR3 nucleotide sequence: TGTGCCAGCTCACCACCGGGGCAGGCTAGCTACGAGCAGTACTTC.

At least ten counts were recorded for this clonotype. The V gene is TRBV12-3 or TRBV12-4, the J gene TRBJ2-7, with 7 bases matching TRBD1. The V gene end was trimmed by 4 bases and the J gene end by 1 base; junction bases not matched to a gene: 7. This CDR3 region has 15 residues. In nucleotides, the CDR3 is TGTGCCAGCAGTTGGCGGACAGGAATATCCTACGAGCAGTACTTC. It translates to CASSWRTGISYEQYF.

The sample holds a few counts of this clonotype. The rearrangement links TRBV3-1 to TRBJ2-7, with 7 bases fitting TRBD1. Germline loops: CDR1 LGHDT, CDR2 YNNKEL (reference sequence). The CDR3 consists of 14 residues. V lost 3 bases, J lost 2 bases, and 4 bases stayed unmatched. The CDR3 is CASSQSGTAYEQYF. CDR3 in DNA: TGTGCCAGCAGCCAGTCCGGGACAGCCTACGAGCAGTACTTC.

This clonotype was seen at least ten times. The chain carries TRBV29-1 and TRBJ2-2; 10 nucleotides line up with TRBD2. The junction had 4 bases not matched to a gene; V was cut back by 6 bases and J by 3 bases. The V gene's germline CDR1 is SQVTM and CDR2 ANQGSEA. CDR3 length: 14 residues. CDR3 coding DNA: TGCAGCGTCAGCGGGGGGGCGGACACCGGGGAGCTGTTTTTT. Translated, it gives CSVSGGADTGELFF.